The text below deals with one T cell receptor (beta chain). The CDR3 length is 15 residues. Trimming removed 4 bases from V and 6 bases from J, with 19 bases in between. Germline V gene sequence: CDR1 SGHRS, CDR2 YFSETQ. This specimen belongs to a study of control samples from healthy donors and cancer patients. Sequenced by immunoSEQ multiplex PCR; TCRdb stores in-frame clones only, minus some. The table includes 100,000 to 150,000 clones, around 90% detected once. The sequenced sample was blood. The TCR originated in a man in his late teens or twenties in good health. This sequence joins TRBV5-1 and TRBJ1-2; a weak D match, TRBD1 (6 bases). The DNA of the CDR3 is TGCGCCAGCAGCCCCCGACAGGCAGAGGGGAATGGCTACACCTTC. Protein: CASSPRQAEGNGYTF. The full variable domain, in which reference TRBV5-1 and TRBJ1-2 provide the parts outside the CDR3, is KAGVTQTPRYLIKTRGQQVTLSCSPISGHRSVSWYQQTPGQGLQFLFEYFSETQRNKGNFPGRFSGRQFSNSRSEMNVSTLELGDSALYLCASSPRQAEGNGYTFGSGTRLTVV.